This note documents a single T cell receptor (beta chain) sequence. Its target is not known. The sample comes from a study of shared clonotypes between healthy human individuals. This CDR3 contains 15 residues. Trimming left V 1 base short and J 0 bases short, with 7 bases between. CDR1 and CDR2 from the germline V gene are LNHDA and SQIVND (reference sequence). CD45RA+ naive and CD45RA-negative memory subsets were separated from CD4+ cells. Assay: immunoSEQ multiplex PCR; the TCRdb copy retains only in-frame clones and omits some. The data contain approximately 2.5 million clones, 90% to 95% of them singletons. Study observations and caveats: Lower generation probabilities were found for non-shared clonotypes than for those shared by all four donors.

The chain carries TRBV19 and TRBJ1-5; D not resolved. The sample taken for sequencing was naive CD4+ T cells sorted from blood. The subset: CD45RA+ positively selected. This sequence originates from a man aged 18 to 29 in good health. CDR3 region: CASSIGPASNQPQHF. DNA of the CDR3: TGTGCCAGTAGTATAGGGCCAGCTAGCAATCAGCCCCAGCATTTT.